This TCR beta chain was sequenced in a study of shared clonotypes between healthy human individuals. Study results and limitations: Rarefaction curves obtained for sorted subsets showed sequencing incomplete despite large depth.

Note on this clone: Antigen unknown.

Terminally differentiated effector memory CD45RA+ cells were left out of the naive CD8 fraction, which was CD45RO-negative and positively selected for CCR7. Each of the donors was a healthy adult who was HIV-negative and had not had a recent acute infection or vaccination. This CDR3 is built from 13 residues. Germline V lookup: CDR1 LNHNV, CDR2 YYDKDF (reference sequence). V dropped 8 bases and J dropped 6 bases, with 14 bases sitting between them. Method: immunoSEQ multiplex PCR; TCRdb's copy keeps in-frame clones and lacks some. The table records roughly 850,000 clones, around 96% of them present only once.

V is TRBV15 and J is TRBJ2-1; no clear D. This TCR came from a man aged 25-45 years in good health. The source material was naive CD8+ T cells sorted from blood. This CDR3 reads CATRVIPFNEQFF. DNA for the CDR3: TGTGCCACCCGGGTCATTCCCTTCAATGAGCAGTTCTTC.